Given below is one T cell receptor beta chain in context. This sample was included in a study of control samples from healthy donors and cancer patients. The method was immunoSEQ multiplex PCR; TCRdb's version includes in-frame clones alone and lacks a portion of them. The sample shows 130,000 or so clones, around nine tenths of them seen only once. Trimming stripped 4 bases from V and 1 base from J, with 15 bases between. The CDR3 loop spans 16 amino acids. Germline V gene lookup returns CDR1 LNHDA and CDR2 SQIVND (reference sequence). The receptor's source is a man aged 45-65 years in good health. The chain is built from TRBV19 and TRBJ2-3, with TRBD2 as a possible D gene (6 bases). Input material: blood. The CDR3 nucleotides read TGTGCCAGTAGTAGCCGGGGAGGAGGACGCACAGATACGCAGTATTTT. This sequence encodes CASSSRGGGRTDTQYF.